This record covers a single T cell receptor beta chain. This specimen belongs to a study of PD-1 blockade in classical Hodgkin lymphoma. Germline-derived CDR1 and CDR2 are KGHSH and LQKENI. V was pared by 3 bases and J by 1 base, with 9 bases of the junction left unmatched. The CDR3 is 16 residues long. Sequencing was performed with immunoSEQ multiplex PCR; in TCRdb, only in-frame clones are kept and a portion is missing. Of around 60,000 clones detected, 70% to 90% appear once; the ten largest clones hold roughly 8.8%. Time point given: cycle 4 day 1 (C4D1), after less than seven weeks of nivolumab. Following autologous stem cell transplantation, relapse occurred in every patient, and exposure to brentuximab vedotin varied.

The sequence was collected from a human donor with classical Hodgkin lymphoma. Sequenced here: peripheral blood mononuclear cells (PBMCs), sampled before the fourth cycle of nivolumab. This chain joins TRBV18 and TRBJ2-7; TRBD2 matches at 7 bases. The CDR3 bases are TGTGCCAGCTCACCCTCAGTCGGGAGGAGTTCCTACGAGCAGTACTTC. It encodes CASSPSVGRSSYEQYF.